This T cell receptor beta chain was identified during a study of T cell repertoires in cytomegalovirus infection. A single record per CDR3 protein comes from TCRdb applying MiXCR to the reads. Among some 350,000 distinct CDR3 sequences, around 18% were seen once, and the ten largest hold 8.5% to 10%. This clonotype was counted between two and nine times. Losses at the gene ends were 6 bases for V and 4 bases for J; bases not matched to a gene: 5. Germline loops: CDR1 MNHEY, CDR2 SMNVEV (reference sequence). This CDR3 has 15 residues. The J gene is TRBJ1-6, the V gene TRBV27; 8 bases are shared with TRBD1. The clonotype comes from a human donor in good health (CMV status not recorded). Some clones in this sample may be carry-over from other donors' samples. The sample taken for sequencing was PBMCs. The DNA of the CDR3 is TGTGCCAGCAGCCCTACAGGGGGGTATAATTCACCCCTCCACTTT. Translated: CASSPTGGYNSPLHF.